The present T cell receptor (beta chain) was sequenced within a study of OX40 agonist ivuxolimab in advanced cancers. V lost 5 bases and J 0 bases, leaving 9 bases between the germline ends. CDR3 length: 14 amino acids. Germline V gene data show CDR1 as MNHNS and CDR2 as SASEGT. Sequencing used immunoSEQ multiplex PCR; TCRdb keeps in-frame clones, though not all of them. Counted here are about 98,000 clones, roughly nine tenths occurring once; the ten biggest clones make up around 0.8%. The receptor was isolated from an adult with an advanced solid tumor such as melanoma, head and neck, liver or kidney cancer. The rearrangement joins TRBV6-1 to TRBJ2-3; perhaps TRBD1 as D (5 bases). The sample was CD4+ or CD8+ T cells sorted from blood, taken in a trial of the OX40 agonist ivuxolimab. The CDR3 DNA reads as TGTGCCAGCAGTAACAGGTATAGCACAGATACGCAGTATTTT. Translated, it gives CASSNRYSTDTQYF.